What follows are 27 T cell receptor beta chains derived from one specimen sequenced in a study of blood T cell repertoires in COVID-19. TCRdb's copy holds only in-frame clones and misses some; the assay was immunoSEQ multiplex PCR. The repertoire holds about 77,000 clones, with more than 90% as singletons. Sample: peripheral blood. All receptors derive from an elderly woman with active or convalescent COVID-19.

This sequence joins TRBV9 and TRBJ1-1; D ambiguous. Germline loops: CDR1 SGDLS, CDR2 YYNGEE. The V end was cut by 1 base, the J end by 2 bases, with 6 bases between. This CDR3 is 13 amino acids long. CDR3 amino acids: CASSVPPNTEAFF. The CDR3 region has the DNA TGTGCCAGCAGCGTACCCCCTAACACTGAAGCTTTCTTT. Full variable domain (missing parts from reference TRBV9 and TRBJ1-1): DSGVTQTPKHLITATGQRVTLRCSPRSGDLSVYWYQQSLDQGLQFLIQYYNGEERAKGNILERFSAQQFPDLHSELNLSSLELGDSALYFCASSVPPNTEAFFGQGTRLTVV.

V gene TRBV28 combines with J gene TRBJ2-1; 7 positions agree with TRBD1. The CDR3 contains 15 residues. Germline V gene data show CDR1 as MDHEN and CDR2 as SYDVKM. Trimming took 5 bases from V and 7 from J; bases not matched to a gene: 11. The CDR3 DNA sequence: TGTGCCAGCAGTCCCCCCGAGGGGGCGCAGAATGAGCAGTTCTTC. Its protein product is CASSPPEGAQNEQFF. The entire variable domain, with the rest obtained from reference TRBV28 and TRBJ2-1, is as follows: DVKVTQSSRYLVKRTGEKVFLECVQDMDHENMFWYRQDPGLGLRLIYFSYDVKMKEKGDIPEGYSVSREKKERFSLILESASTNQTSMYLCASSPPEGAQNEQFFGPGTRLTVL.

The gene calls are TRBV6-6 and TRBJ1-4, with 8 nucleotides matching TRBD1. Germline V gene lookup returns CDR1 MNHNY and CDR2 SVGAGI (reference sequence). V trimming: 3 bases; J trimming: 6 bases; junction bases outside the gene matches: 9. The CDR3 covers 16 residues. The CDR3 sequence: CASSYRQGKGDEKLFF. The DNA for the CDR3 is TGTGCCAGCAGTTATCGACAGGGGAAGGGTGATGAAAAACTGTTTTTT.

The CDR3 region is CASSLSGGVSSYNEQFF. In DNA form, the CDR3 reads TGTGCCAGCAGTCTAAGCGGGGGGGTAAGCTCCTACAATGAGCAGTTCTTC. The chain joins TRBV27 to TRBJ2-1; 10 nucleotides match TRBD2. V dropped 5 bases and J dropped 0; count of bases not matched to a gene: 7. There are 17 residues in the CDR3. The germline V gene has CDR1 MNHEY and CDR2 SMNVEV (reference sequence).

The V and J genes are TRBV7-9 and TRBJ1-5; no clear D. The CDR3 is 15 amino acids. The germline V and J ends were trimmed by 1 base and 4 bases, with 11 bases remaining between them. Germline CDR1 reads SEHNR; CDR2 reads FQNEAQ (reference sequence). The CDR3 bases are TGTGCCAGCAGCTTAGGGGGAGATGGGAATCAGCCCCAGCATTTT. Its translation: CASSLGGDGNQPQHF. The variable domain in full, with the rest retrieved from reference TRBV7-9 and TRBJ1-5, is DTGVSQNPRHKITKRGQNVTFRCDPISEHNRLYWYRQTLGQGPEFLTYFQNEAQLEKSRLLSDRFSAERPKGSFSTLEIQRTEQGDSAMYLCASSLGGDGNQPQHFGDGTRLSIL.

The gene calls are TRBV5-6 and TRBJ2-5; no definite D call. The germline gives CDR1 SGHDT, CDR2 YYEEEE. CDR3 length: 12 residues. The germline V and J ends were trimmed by 1 base and 5 bases, with 6 bases remaining between them. In nucleotides, the CDR3 is TGTGCCAGCAGCTTGAACAGTGAGACCCAGTACTTC. Translating gives CASSLNSETQYF. Using reference TRBV5-6 and TRBJ2-5 for the parts outside the CDR3, the full variable domain is DAGVTQSPTHLIKTRGQQVTLRCSPKSGHDTVSWYQQALGQGPQFIFQYYEEEERQRGNFPDRFSGHQFPNYSSELNVNALLLGDSALYLCASSLNSETQYFGPGTRLLVL.

This rearrangement joins TRBV9 to TRBJ2-5, with D perhaps matching TRBD1 (5 bases). The CDR3 is 13 amino acids. The germline gives CDR1 SGDLS, CDR2 YYNGEE. The V and J ends lost 1 base and 5 bases respectively, with 9 bases between them. DNA for the CDR3: TGTGCCAGCAGCGTACAAGGGGCGGAGACCCAGTACTTC. Translating it yields CASSVQGAETQYF.

The chain employs TRBV6-5 and TRBJ1-1; 10 bases match TRBD1. This CDR3 has 12 residues. V was pared by 3 bases and J by 10 bases, with 2 bases of the junction left unmatched. Germline V gene data show CDR1 as MNHEY and CDR2 as SVGAGI. The CDR3 sequence: CASSYGTGVAFF. For the CDR3, the DNA is TGTGCCAGCAGTTATGGGACAGGGGTAGCTTTCTTT.

This clone was recorded once. The chain joins TRBV4-1 to TRBJ2-3; a possible D gene is TRBD2 (6 bases). This CDR3 is built from 18 residues. Trimming pared 0 bases from V and 0 bases from J, leaving 16 bases between. Germline CDR1 is MGHRA and CDR2 is YSYEKL. The DNA for the CDR3 is TGCGCCAGCAGCCAAGATTCGGGACTTCCGATTAGCACAGATACGCAGTATTTT. Residues: CASSQDSGLPISTDTQYF.

The chain combines TRBV10-3 with TRBJ2-5; perhaps TRBD2 as D (6 bases). The CDR3 loop spans 14 amino acids. Trimming removed 9 bases from V and 0 bases from J, with 14 bases in between. Per germline, CDR1 ENHRY and CDR2 SYGVKD. CDR3 sequence: CAIRGGSNQETQYF. CDR3 in DNA: TGTGCCATTCGAGGAGGGTCAAACCAAGAGACCCAGTACTTC.

The chain links TRBV9 to TRBJ1-5; D unresolved. With 4 bases removed from V and 1 base from J, the gap between germline ends came to 15 bases. The CDR3 is made up of 16 amino acids. In germline, CDR1 is SGDLS, CDR2 YYNGEE. The CDR3 sequence is CASSSGKLESNQPQHF. The CDR3 bases are TGTGCCAGCAGCAGCGGCAAATTGGAAAGCAATCAGCCCCAGCATTTT. Supplemented by reference TRBV9 and TRBJ1-5, the full variable domain reads DSGVTQTPKHLITATGQRVTLRCSPRSGDLSVYWYQQSLDQGLQFLIQYYNGEERAKGNILERFSAQQFPDLHSELNLSSLELGDSALYFCASSSGKLESNQPQHFGDGTRLSIL.

This chain links TRBV5-6 with TRBJ1-2; a possible D gene is TRBD1 (5 bases). This CDR3 is 14 amino acids long. V lost 4 bases and J 2 bases, leaving 12 bases between the germline ends. Germline CDR1 SGHDT, CDR2 YYEEEE. The chain's CDR3 is CASSLSGGNYGYTF. CDR3 nucleotide sequence: TGTGCCAGCAGCCTGAGCGGGGGGAACTATGGCTACACCTTC.

The chain has TRBV18 and TRBJ2-6, with 7 bases lining up with TRBD1. The CDR3 is 18 amino acids. V shed 2 bases and J 3 bases; nucleotides not matched to a gene: 10. Looked up from germline, CDR1 is KGHSH and CDR2 is LQKENI. The CDR3 DNA is TGTGCCAGCTCACCAACCGGGACAGCTGACATTGGGGCCAACGTCCTGACTTTC. Protein: CASSPTGTADIGANVLTF.

The genes are TRBV2 and TRBJ2-7; TRBD2 matches at 12 bases. This CDR3 is built from 15 residues. V lost 6 bases and J lost 2; bases outside the gene matches: 5. Germline V gene lookup returns CDR1 SNHLY and CDR2 FYNNEI. The CDR3 region has the DNA TGTGCCAGCAGGGTGACTAGCGGGGGTACCTACGAGCAGTACTTC. It encodes CASRVTSGGTYEQYF.

This chain uses TRBV24-1 with TRBJ1-5; TRBD1 is a possible D gene (5 bases). V was pared by 4 bases and J by 6 bases, with 12 bases between. Germline CDR1 is KGHDR and CDR2 is SFDVKD. There are 14 residues in the CDR3. The CDR3 loop is CATSDARVGQPQHF. The CDR3 DNA is TGTGCCACCAGTGACGCCAGGGTCGGTCAGCCCCAGCATTTT.

V usage is TRBV15 and J usage is TRBJ1-1; TRBD1 matches 9 bases. This CDR3 is 16 amino acids long. Germline V gene data show CDR1 as LNHNV and CDR2 as YYDKDF (reference sequence). Trimming at V came to 3 bases and at J to 5 bases, leaving 10 bases not matched to a gene. As DNA, the CDR3 is TGTGCCACCAGCAGGGACAGGGGTACTCTAAGGACTGAAGCTTTCTTT. Its protein product is CATSRDRGTLRTEAFF. The complete variable domain, with remaining parts taken from reference TRBV15 and TRBJ1-1, reads DAMVIQNPRYQVTQFGKPVTLSCSQTLNHNVMYWYQQKSSQAPKLLFHYYDKDFNNEADTPDNFQSRRPNTSFCFLDIRSPGLGDTAMYLCATSRDRGTLRTEAFFGQGTRLTVV.

The rearrangement joins TRBV5-6 to TRBJ1-2; maybe TRBD1 (6 bases). There are 15 residues in the CDR3. Germline V gene data show CDR1 as SGHDT and CDR2 as YYEEEE. With 2 bases removed from V and 0 bases from J, the gap between germline ends came to 11 bases. This CDR3 is CASSFDRTANYGYTF. The CDR3 DNA sequence: TGTGCCAGCAGCTTCGACAGGACAGCTAACTATGGCTACACCTTC.

CDR3 sequence: CASSPGTGGHYNSPLHF. For the CDR3, the DNA is TGTGCCAGCAGCCCTGGGACAGGGGGCCACTATAATTCACCCCTCCACTTT. The V gene is TRBV3-1 (or the pseudogene TRBV3-2), the J gene TRBJ1-6; 12 bases are shared with TRBD1. The V segment lost 4 bases and the J segment 3 bases; nucleotides outside the gene matches: 4. This CDR3 has 17 residues. CDR1 is LGHDT and CDR2 is YNNKEL in the germline V gene (reference sequence).

This sequence joins TRBV7-9 and TRBJ1-3; a possible D gene is TRBD1 (6 bases). CDR3 length: 16 amino acids. Germline values: CDR1 SEHNR, CDR2 FQNEAQ (reference sequence). The germline V and J ends were trimmed by 1 base and 8 bases, with 18 bases remaining between them. The DNA of the CDR3 is TGTGCCAGCAGCTTAGACCCGGCGGGGGGCCGGGACACCATATATTTT. It is translated as CASSLDPAGGRDTIYF.

This clone turned up a few times. V usage is TRBV7-2 and J usage is TRBJ2-3; the D gene is possibly TRBD2 (7 bases). V lost 7 bases and J 2 bases, leaving 13 bases between the germline ends. This CDR3 has 14 residues. Germline loops: CDR1 SGHTA, CDR2 FQGNSA. The CDR3 loop reads CASKGGLNTDTQYF. CDR3 nucleotide sequence: TGTGCCAGCAAGGGGGGGCTTAACACAGATACGCAGTATTTT.

The CDR3 loop is CASSSFRTGLGEQYF. CDR3 bases: TGTGCCAGCAGCTCATTTCGGACAGGGCTGGGCGAGCAGTACTTC. The genes are TRBV5-6 and TRBJ2-7; TRBD1 aligns across 8 bases. V lost 3 bases and J lost 6; bases outside the gene matches: 11. Germline V lookup: CDR1 SGHDT, CDR2 YYEEEE. CDR3 length equals 15 residues.

The gene calls are TRBV24-1 and TRBJ1-1; D might be TRBD1 (5 bases). Germline CDR1 is KGHDR and CDR2 is SFDVKD. The CDR3 is 15 residues long. V lost 2 bases and J 3 bases, leaving 12 bases between the germline ends. The CDR3 DNA follows: TGTGCCACCAGTGATTCGTCCGGAGGGGACACTGAAGCTTTCTTT. Its translation is CATSDSSGGDTEAFF.

V usage is TRBV6-4 and J usage is TRBJ1-2, with 12 bases matching TRBD1. The CDR3 is 15 residues long. J gave up 4 bases and V 8 bases, and 8 bases lay outside the gene matches. Germline V gives CDR1 MRHNA, CDR2 SNTAGT. The CDR3 protein is CASRIRGQGAYGYTF. The DNA of the CDR3 is TGTGCCAGCCGCATAAGGGGACAGGGGGCCTATGGCTACACCTTC.

This chain uses TRBV5-1 with TRBJ1-2; possible D gene TRBD1, 6 bases. The CDR3 contains 15 residues. The V gene's germline CDR1 is SGHRS and CDR2 YFSETQ. Trimming left V 0 bases short and J 7 bases short, with 16 bases between. The CDR3 coding sequence is TGCGCCAGCAGCTTGGCCGTGGGGGCCGGGGTTGGCTACACCTTC. Protein product: CASSLAVGAGVGYTF.

DNA of the CDR3: TGTGCCAGCAGCGGAACAGGTCGGGGGGACACTGAAGCTTTCTTT. Translated: CASSGTGRGDTEAFF. The chain uses TRBV2 and TRBJ1-1; tentatively, D is TRBD1 (5 bases). The germline CDR1 and CDR2 sequences are SNHLY and FYNNEI. The V and J ends lost 6 bases and 3 bases respectively, with 17 bases between them. CDR3 length: 15 amino acids.

This clone was counted between two and nine times. This chain links TRBV19 with TRBJ1-2; 9 positions agree with TRBD1. The germline CDR1 and CDR2 sequences are LNHDA and SQIVND (reference sequence). The CDR3 length is 13 residues. Trimming at V came to 8 bases and at J to 10 bases, leaving 11 bases not matched to a gene. The CDR3 loop is CASSTGTGKAYTF. The CDR3, as DNA: TGTGCCAGTTCTACCGGGACAGGGAAGGCCTACACCTTC.

This chain connects TRBV2 to TRBJ2-1; 11 bases fit TRBD2. Germline V CDR1 and CDR2: SNHLY, FYNNEI. This CDR3 has 16 residues. The trim removed 1 base at V and 8 bases at J, leaving 7 bases unmatched. The CDR3 is CASSEVVTSGADEQFF. In nucleotides, the CDR3 is TGTGCCAGCAGTGAAGTTGTGACTAGCGGGGCCGATGAGCAGTTCTTC.